A selection of T cell receptor beta chains follows, all from one sample in a study of T-cell memory formation after mild COVID-19. TCRdb reprocessed the 5' RACE reads via MiXCR and lists one record per CDR3 protein. The table lists about 560,000 distinct CDR3 sequences, about 20% of them singletons. Specimen: PBMCs or a T cell subset sorted from them (not recorded which). The receptors stem from an adult woman who had mild COVID-19 (a few samples of this study predate the infection). Cell type and time point are not known. Each CDR3 is given with its conserved first and last residue. Fields, in order: V gene, CDR3 protein.

V: TRBV11-2; CDR3: CASSLAAGTLYNEQFF
V: TRBV5-1; CDR3: CASSLALSGNEQFF
V: TRBV6-5; CDR3: CASSYSGRNEQYF
V: TRBV6-5; CDR3: CASRMASGFSPLHF
V: TRBV5-6; CDR3: CASSFGDRNQPQHF
V: TRBV7-2; CDR3: CASSIGTSVTGELFF
V: TRBV7-9; CDR3: CASSPPGGGIIGYTF
V: TRBV20-1; CDR3: CSAREATGTSGSLDTQYF
V: TRBV5-1; CDR3: CASSRGDFSYEQYF
V: TRBV4-1; CDR3: CASSQPGQGIYGYTF
V: TRBV7-9; CDR3: CASSLPYSYNEQFF
V: TRBV7-9; CDR3: CASLGTNEETQYF
V: TRBV30; CDR3: CAWSGGRRSGANVLTF
V: TRBV5-1; CDR3: CASSPWGEGEAFF
V: TRBV5-1; CDR3: CASSPTGRANYGYTF
V: TRBV29-1; CDR3: CSVRTGGNEKLFF
V: TRBV12-3/TRBV12-4; CDR3: CASSLIAGSNQPQHF
V: TRBV6-2/TRBV6-3; CDR3: CASTYDTRGTSTEAFF
V: TRBV7-2; CDR3: CASPTTDSLGSPLHF
V: TRBV5-1; CDR3: CASSLSSSYNEQFF
V: TRBV7-9; CDR3: CASSPVEGQQYF
V: TRBV2; CDR3: CASRNSGGNTQYF
V: TRBV15; CDR3: CATSRDRAASNYGYTF
V: TRBV4-1; CDR3: CASSHPGTSGSYEQYF
V: TRBV12-3/TRBV12-4; CDR3: CASDTGRNYGYTF
V: TRBV7-3; CDR3: CASSSIRSGRAMPGELFF
V: TRBV12-3/TRBV12-4; CDR3: CASSSVLGRSPLHF
V: TRBV19; CDR3: CASSTATTYTGELFF
V: TRBV5-1; CDR3: CASSLATSGGTEAFF
V: TRBV5-6; CDR3: CASSADPGLAGNEQFF
V: TRBV6-6; CDR3: CASSARRSTQPQHF
V: TRBV25-1; CDR3: CASSEMAGGSNTEAFF
V: TRBV5-1; CDR3: CASSPGTSGAISPYEQYF
V: TRBV7-9; CDR3: CASSLVLVREDNSPLHF
V: TRBV3-1; CDR3: CASSQLGWANVLTF
V: TRBV7-9; CDR3: CASSLQSGGTEAFF
V: TRBV27; CDR3: CASSWTGGSLLLNQPQHF
V: TRBV5-1; CDR3: CASHPLAGGNNEQFF
V: TRBV4-1; CDR3: CASSQVMDTQYF
V: TRBV12-3/TRBV12-4; CDR3: CASSRPSTVYYEQYF
V: TRBV29-1; CDR3: CSVRWTSAFETQYF
V: TRBV5-1; CDR3: CASNVGGPRNTEAFF
V: TRBV20-1; CDR3: CSARETALYEQYF
V: TRBV27; CDR3: CASSIGEVYEQYF
V: TRBV18; CDR3: CASSRDRENGYTF
V: TRBV23-1; CDR3: CASKRRPQVTEAFF
V: TRBV5-6; CDR3: CASSTSGTSGYEQYF
V: TRBV29-1; CDR3: CSVVGQTNTEAFF
V: TRBV12-3/TRBV12-4; CDR3: CASSFDRKNQPQHF
V: TRBV4-1; CDR3: CASSQASRVNYGYTF
V: TRBV12-3/TRBV12-4; CDR3: CASSLLGGTDTQYF
V: TRBV20-1; CDR3: CSERGPGTEAFF
V: TRBV9; CDR3: CASSVGRGGYNEQFF
V: TRBV20-1; CDR3: CSARDMGGTYNEQFF
V: TRBV27; CDR3: CASKVNSYNEQFF